These 16 T cell receptor beta chains were all obtained from the same sample, sequenced in a study of cytomegalovirus exposure and HLA in healthy donors. Researchers ran the PCR with 60 Vbeta and 13 Jbeta primers. Sequenced by immunoSEQ multiplex PCR; TCRdb stores in-frame clones only, minus some. The sample lists some 80,000 clones, about 77% occurring once. The source material was PBMCs. Source of these receptors: a man aged 50-60 years in good health and CMV-seronegative.

This chain joins TRBV7-2 and TRBJ1-2; 7 positions agree with TRBD1. Trimming removed 2 bases from V and 4 bases from J; junction bases left unmatched: 7. Germline-derived CDR1 and CDR2 are SGHTA and FQGNSA. This CDR3 is 15 amino acids long. CDR3 in amino acids: CASSLNRGRAYGYTF. DNA of the CDR3: TGTGCCAGCAGCTTAAATAGGGGGCGGGCCTATGGCTACACCTTC.

About this clone: It is likely a read error, because the conserved phenylalanine at the end of the CDR3 is missing. The DNA is left out, because the CDR3 cannot be placed on it with certainty; the CDR3 is given as TCRdb lists it. The chain carries TRBV5-5 and TRBJ1-2; the D call of TRBD1 is as the table states it, not checked on the DNA. The CDR3 length is 17 residues, termini included. Germline loops: CDR1 SGHKS, CDR2 YYEKEE (reference sequence). The CDR3: CASSRTGVNYGYTDLTL.

The J gene is TRBJ1-5, the V gene TRBV19; the D is unclear. Germline lookup yields CDR1 LNHDA and CDR2 SQIVND (reference sequence). This CDR3 region has 13 residues. Trimming cost V 5 bases and J 4 bases, with 9 bases left between them. CDR3 DNA: TGTGCCAGTAGTGTGCAGGATAATCAGCCCCAGCATTTT. Its translation: CASSVQDNQPQHF.

This clone appeared a single time. The chain recombines TRBV7-2 with TRBJ2-7, with TRBD2 matching 9 bases. The CDR3 length is 15 residues. The germline gives CDR1 SGHTA, CDR2 FQGNSA. The ends lost 1 base at V and 6 bases at J; junction bases unmatched: 7. CDR3 region: CASSLEGGTSSEQYF. The CDR3 region has the DNA TGTGCCAGCAGCTTAGAAGGGGGGACTAGCTCCGAGCAGTACTTC.

J is TRBJ1-2 and V is TRBV29-1; possibly TRBD1 for D (5 bases). The CDR3 totals 14 residues. Germline-derived CDR1 and CDR2 are SQVTM and ANQGSEA. Trimming stripped 7 bases from V and 8 bases from J, with 23 bases between. This CDR3 reads CSAGSPSGGGGYTF. The CDR3 nucleotides are TGCAGCGCCGGGAGTCCTAGCGGCGGGGGGGGCTACACCTTC.

This clone has only one observation. The chain links TRBV6-1 to TRBJ2-2; a possible D gene is TRBD2 (5 bases). Trimming removed 7 bases at V and 5 bases at J, with 17 bases between. The CDR3 is made up of 15 amino acids. Per the germline V gene, CDR1 is MNHNS and CDR2 is SASEGT. The CDR3 DNA reads as TGTGCCAGCACCGAGGGTGGTATAGGGACCGGGGAGCTGTTTTTT. Amino acid sequence: CASTEGGIGTGELFF.

This clone was detected only once. This CDR3 reads CASSVRRSNGYTF. The CDR3 region has the DNA TGTGCCAGCAGCGTAAGGCGGTCTAATGGCTACACCTTC. J is TRBJ1-2 and V is TRBV9; D unresolved. CDR1 is SGDLS, CDR2 YYNGEE, per germline. The CDR3 is made up of 13 amino acids. The V end was cut by 1 base, the J end by 6 bases, with 10 bases between.

The chain employs TRBV28 and TRBJ1-6, with D possibly being TRBD1 (5 bases). V was trimmed by 2 bases and J by 9 bases, leaving 17 bases between them. This CDR3 region has 16 residues. The germline V gene has CDR1 MDHEN and CDR2 SYDVKM. The CDR3: CASSLMGAGDGSPLHF. CDR3 bases: TGTGCCAGCAGTTTAATGGGAGCGGGGGATGGTTCACCCCTCCACTTT.

The chain carries TRBV2 and TRBJ1-2, with 9 bases lining up with TRBD1. The CDR3 totals 14 residues. The trim removed 11 bases at V and 8 bases at J, leaving 15 bases unmatched. In germline, CDR1 is SNHLY, CDR2 FYNNEI. CDR3 loop: CASLAGQGRGGYTF. In DNA form, the CDR3 reads TGTGCCTCCTTGGCAGGACAGGGGAGGGGCGGCTACACCTTC.

The chain employs TRBV5-1 and TRBJ2-7; D perhaps matches TRBD2 (5 bases). V lost 4 bases, J lost 2 bases, and 7 bases lay in between. The CDR3 totals 12 residues. CDR1 SGHRS and CDR2 YFSETQ come from the germline V gene. The CDR3 DNA is TGCGCCAGCAGCCCCGGGGCCTACGAGCAGTACTTC. Protein product: CASSPGAYEQYF.

The chain links TRBV5-4 to TRBJ2-3; 11 bases are a match to TRBD1. V lost 3 bases, J lost 3 bases, and 12 bases stayed unmatched. This CDR3 spans 18 amino acids. Germline-derived CDR1 and CDR2 are SGHNT and YYREEE (reference sequence). Here the CDR3 reads CASSSPPGQGASTDTQYF. CDR3 DNA: TGTGCCAGCAGCTCGCCTCCTGGACAGGGGGCGTCGACAGATACGCAGTATTTT.

The chain carries TRBV7-2 and TRBJ2-1; 10 bases map to TRBD1. V was clipped by 6 bases and J by 9 bases; unmatched bases: 17. The CDR3 loop spans 17 amino acids. The germline CDR1 and CDR2 sequences are SGHTA and FQGNSA. The CDR3 DNA sequence: TGTGCCAGCAGTTACTCCCCCGGGACAGGGGCTAAGGGTGAGCAGTTCTTC. The encoded protein is CASSYSPGTGAKGEQFF.

V gene TRBV7-2 combines with J gene TRBJ1-5, with 8 bases identical to TRBD1. Germline-derived CDR1 and CDR2 are SGHTA and FQGNSA. CDR3 length: 15 residues. J lost 4 bases, V lost 3 bases, and 5 bases had no gene match. CDR3 coding DNA: TGTGCCAGCAGCTTTGGACAGGGCGGAAATCAGCCCCAGCATTTT. Amino acids: CASSFGQGGNQPQHF.

This clone has more than one count but fewer than ten. The V call is TRBV6-6, the J call TRBJ2-6, with D perhaps matching TRBD1 (6 bases). The CDR3 length is 15 residues. Germline-derived CDR1 and CDR2 are MNHNY and SVGAGI (reference sequence). The V end lost 5 bases, the J end lost 2 bases, and 10 bases lay between the germline ends. CDR3 sequence: CASSQEGAGANVLTF. The CDR3 region has the DNA TGTGCCAGCAGTCAAGAGGGGGCTGGGGCCAACGTCCTGACTTTC.

The chain carries TRBV5-4 and TRBJ2-7, with TRBD2 as a possible D gene (5 bases). The V gene's germline CDR1 is SGHNT and CDR2 YYREEE (reference sequence). There are 14 residues in the CDR3. V was pared by 0 bases and J by 3 bases, with 10 bases between. The CDR3 DNA is TGTGCCAGCAGCTTGGGAGGGCTCTTCTACGAGCAGTACTTC. Its protein product is CASSLGGLFYEQYF.

The chain couples TRBV10-2 to TRBJ2-3; 7 bases are shared with TRBD1. The germline V gene encodes CDR1 WSHSY and CDR2 SAAADI. V dropped 5 bases and J dropped 4; count of bases not matched to a gene: 9. This CDR3 comprises 15 residues. The CDR3, as DNA: TGCGCCAGCAGTCCCCTGACAGGGACCCCAGATACGCAGTATTTT. Its translation: CASSPLTGTPDTQYF.